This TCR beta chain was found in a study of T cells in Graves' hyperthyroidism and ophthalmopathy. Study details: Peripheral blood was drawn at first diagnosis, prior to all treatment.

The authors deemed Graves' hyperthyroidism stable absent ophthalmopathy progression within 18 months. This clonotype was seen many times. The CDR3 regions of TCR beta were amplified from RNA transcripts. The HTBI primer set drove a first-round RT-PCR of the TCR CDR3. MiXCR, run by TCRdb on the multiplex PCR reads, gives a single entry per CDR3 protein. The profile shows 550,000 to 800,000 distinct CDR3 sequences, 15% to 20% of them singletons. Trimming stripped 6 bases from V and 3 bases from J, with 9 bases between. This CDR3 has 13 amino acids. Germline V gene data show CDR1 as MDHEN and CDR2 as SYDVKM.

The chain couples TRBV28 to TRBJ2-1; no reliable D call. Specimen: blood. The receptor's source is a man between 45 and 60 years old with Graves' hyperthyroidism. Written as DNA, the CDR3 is TGTGCCAGCAGAGGCAGTTTCTACAATGAGCAGTTCTTC. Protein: CASRGSFYNEQFF.